These 19 T cell receptor beta chains came from one sample sequenced in a study of early T cells in non-severe SARS-CoV-2 infection. TCRdb independently ran MiXCR on the 5' RACE reads; one entry per CDR3 protein. The sample contains around 57,000 distinct CDR3 sequences, roughly 11% of which appear only once. The source material was whole blood. All receptors derive from an adult who was a healthcare worker with PCR-confirmed SARS-CoV-2 infection or an uninfected control (not recorded which).

The V and J genes are TRBV4-1 and TRBJ2-6; tentatively, D is TRBD2 (5 bases). The germline V gene has CDR1 MGHRA and CDR2 YSYEKL. This CDR3 contains 19 residues. V was clipped by 0 bases and J by 0 bases, with 15 bases between them. Here the CDR3 DNA reads TGCGCCAGCAGCCAAGATCTTTCCGGGGTCGCCTCTGGGGCCAACGTCCTGACTTTC. Amino acids: CASSQDLSGVASGANVLTF.

This chain joins TRBV20-1 and TRBJ1-1, with D unclear. This CDR3 has 12 residues. Trimming cost V 0 bases and J 0 bases, with 2 bases left between them. Germline V CDR1 and CDR2: DFQATT, SNEGSKA (reference sequence). The CDR3 sequence is CSARDMNTEAFF. The CDR3 coding sequence is TGCAGTGCTAGAGACATGAACACTGAAGCTTTCTTT.

The rearrangement uses TRBV28 and TRBJ1-2; D not resolved. Germline loops: CDR1 MDHEN, CDR2 SYDVKM. The CDR3 extends over 13 amino acids. Trimming stripped 2 bases from V and 2 bases from J, with 6 bases between. The CDR3 region is CASSLQTNYGYTF. DNA for the CDR3: TGTGCCAGCAGTTTACAGACAAACTATGGCTACACCTTC.

The J gene is TRBJ2-3, the V gene TRBV11-2, with D tentatively TRBD2 (6 bases). The V gene lost 11 bases and the J gene lost 0 bases, with 18 bases spanning the gap. The CDR3 runs to 15 residues. CDR1 and CDR2 from the germline V gene are SGHAT and FQNNGV. The CDR3 DNA sequence: TGTGCCTCGACCGGCGGGGTATCCAGCACAGATACGCAGTATTTT. Residues: CASTGGVSSTDTQYF.

This chain joins TRBV30 and TRBJ1-3; D uncertain. Germline lookup yields CDR1 GTSNPN and CDR2 SVGIG (reference sequence). CDR3 length: 13 residues. V was pared by 4 bases and J by 0 bases, with 7 bases between. CDR3 coding DNA: TGTGCCTGGAAAGGAAGCTCTGGAAACACCATATATTTT. Translating it yields CAWKGSSGNTIYF.

This clonotype was counted at least ten times. V is TRBV11-2 and J is TRBJ2-7, with 9 bases matching TRBD2. From germline, CDR1 is SGHAT and CDR2 FQNNGV. CDR3 size: 16 residues. The J segment lost 1 base and the V segment lost 6 bases, leaving 10 bases of the junction unmatched. The CDR3 here is CASSIMASGISYEQYF. The DNA for the CDR3 is TGTGCCAGCAGTATCATGGCTAGCGGGATTTCCTACGAGCAGTACTTC.

This clonotype was detected a few times. V is TRBV18 and J is TRBJ2-5; no clear D. This CDR3 has 15 residues. The germline CDR1 and CDR2 sequences are KGHSH and LQKENI. V dropped 6 bases and J dropped 2 bases, with 16 bases sitting between them. CDR3 region: CASSPGSSPQETQYF. CDR3 DNA sequence: TGTGCCAGCTCTCCCGGGTCGTCGCCTCAAGAGACCCAGTACTTC.

The sample holds a few counts of this clonotype. This rearrangement joins TRBV18 to TRBJ1-1; D is uncertain. Trimming left V 1 base short and J 2 bases short, with 14 bases between. The length of the CDR3 is 16 residues. Germline CDR1 reads KGHSH; CDR2 reads LQKENI. The CDR3 DNA sequence: TGTGCCAGCTCACCACAGATGGGAGAATCAAACACTGAAGCTTTCTTT. Its protein is CASSPQMGESNTEAFF. The full variable domain, in which reference TRBV18 and TRBJ1-1 provide the parts outside the CDR3, is NAGVMQNPRHLVRRRGQEARLRCSPMKGHSHVYWYRQLPEEGLKFMVYLQKENIIDESGMPKERFSAEFPKEGPSILRIQQVVRGDSAAYFCASSPQMGESNTEAFFGQGTRLTVV.

In its sample, this clonotype was seen many times. The chain has TRBV20-1 and TRBJ1-6; TRBD1 agrees at 8 bases. From germline, CDR1 is DFQATT and CDR2 SNEGSKA (reference sequence). V was clipped by 6 bases and J by 2 bases; unmatched bases: 6. CDR3 length equals 15 residues. This CDR3 is CSAVTGGTYNSPLHF. The DNA for the CDR3 is TGCAGTGCGGTCACAGGGGGAACCTATAATTCACCCCTCCACTTT.

This clonotype was observed at least ten times. This chain uses TRBV18 with TRBJ2-7; D perhaps matches TRBD1 (5 bases). Between the trimmed V and J ends, which lost 3 bases and 11 bases, there was a span of 23 bases. The CDR3 spans 15 residues. Per the germline V gene, CDR1 is KGHSH and CDR2 is LQKENI. The CDR3 is CASSPPPGSTVGEYF. The CDR3 nucleotides are TGTGCCAGCTCACCTCCCCCTGGATCGACCGTAGGGGAGTACTTC.

This clonotype was picked up many times. The V and J genes are TRBV10-1 and TRBJ2-5, with TRBD1 matching 11 bases. V trimming: 0 bases; J trimming: 2 bases; junction bases outside the gene matches: 2. CDR3 size: 16 residues. Germline V CDR1 and CDR2: WNHNN, SYGVQD (reference sequence). DNA for the CDR3: TGCGCCAGCAGTGAGTCGGGGACAGGGGGACAAGAGACCCAGTACTTC. This codes for CASSESGTGGQETQYF.

This clonotype was picked up many times. V usage is TRBV18 and J usage is TRBJ1-5, with D maybe TRBD1 (5 bases). The ends were cut back, 0 bases at V and 7 bases at J, with 7 bases in the middle. The CDR3 is 13 amino acids. Germline CDR1 and CDR2: KGHSH and LQKENI. The CDR3 DNA is TGTGCCAGCTCACCACCCGGGGGACAGCCCCAGCATTTT. It is translated as CASSPPGGQPQHF.

This clonotype was seen many times. V usage is TRBV5-1 and J usage is TRBJ2-1; 8 bases align to TRBD2. V gave up 7 bases and J gave up 5 bases; unmatched junction bases: 2. This CDR3 has 12 amino acids. CDR1 SGHRS and CDR2 YFSETQ come from the germline V gene. The CDR3 DNA follows: TGCGCCAGCGGGACTAGTCACAATGAGCAGTTCTTC. It is translated as CASGTSHNEQFF.

The rearrangement links TRBV28 to TRBJ2-1, with TRBD2 as a possible D gene (5 bases). CDR1 is MDHEN, CDR2 SYDVKM, per germline. This CDR3 is 16 amino acids long. The V end lost 6 bases, the J end lost 2 bases, and 17 bases lay between the germline ends. CDR3 sequence: CASSPRSGTTYNEQFF. CDR3 in DNA: TGTGCCAGCAGCCCACGGAGCGGTACGACCTACAATGAGCAGTTCTTC.

The rearrangement links TRBV28 to TRBJ2-4, with a tentative D call TRBD1 (6 bases). CDR1 and CDR2 (germline): MDHEN, SYDVKM. Trimming removed 8 bases from V and 3 bases from J, with 17 bases in between. This CDR3 has 15 residues. CDR3 coding DNA: TGTGCCAGCGAAGTAGGGGGTTATGGCAAAAACATTCAGTACTTC. Encoded protein: CASEVGGYGKNIQYF. Full variable domain (missing parts from reference TRBV28 and TRBJ2-4): DVKVTQSSRYLVKRTGEKVFLECVQDMDHENMFWYRQDPGLGLRLIYFSYDVKMKEKGDIPEGYSVSREKKERFSLILESASTNQTSMYLCASEVGGYGKNIQYFGAGTRLSVL.

At least ten counts were recorded for this clonotype. The chain uses TRBV11-3 and TRBJ2-3; 8 nucleotides match TRBD2. The CDR3 runs 16 residues. Germline CDR1 reads SGHNT; CDR2 reads YENEEA. The V gene end was trimmed by 1 base and the J gene end by 0 bases; junction bases not matched to a gene: 3. The CDR3 reads CASSLGLATSTDTQYF. The CDR3 DNA sequence: TGTGCCAGCAGCTTAGGACTAGCGACTAGCACAGATACGCAGTATTTT.

The gene calls are TRBV9 and TRBJ2-1; 11 positions agree with TRBD1. This CDR3 is 18 amino acids long. Germline-derived CDR1 and CDR2 are SGDLS and YYNGEE. V lost 4 bases and J lost 7; bases outside the gene matches: 16. The CDR3 spells CASSLRPGTGGQTNEQFF. In DNA, the CDR3 is TGTGCCAGCAGCCTCCGTCCCGGGACAGGGGGTCAAACTAATGAGCAGTTCTTC.

The table lists this clonotype with many counts. At one boundary the junction diverges from the germline segment, which might be a read error. The chain couples TRBV5-6 to TRBJ2-3; TRBD1 or TRBD2 may be the D gene (6 bases each). The germline gives CDR1 SGHDT, CDR2 YYEEEE. This CDR3 spans 14 amino acids. In DNA, the CDR3 is TGTGCCAGCAGCCCGGGGGCCCGCACGGATACGCAGTATTTT. Residues: CASSPGARTDTQYF. The variable domain in full, with the rest retrieved from reference TRBV5-6 and TRBJ2-3, is DAGVTQSPTHLIKTRGQQVTLRCSPKSGHDTVSWYQQALGQGPQFIFQYYEEEERQRGNFPDRFSGHQFPNYSSELNVNALLLGDSALYLCASSPGARTDTQYFGPGTRLTVL.

This clonotype was seen a handful of times. This rearrangement joins TRBV7-9 to TRBJ2-1, with TRBD2 matching over 10 bases. This CDR3 comprises 17 residues. The J segment lost 2 bases and the V segment lost 5 bases, leaving 9 bases of the junction unmatched. Germline V gives CDR1 SEHNR, CDR2 FQNEAQ (reference sequence). CDR3 sequence reads: CASSPRNSGGTYNEQFF. In DNA, the CDR3 is TGTGCCAGCAGCCCGAGAAATAGCGGGGGGACCTACAATGAGCAGTTCTTC.